This TCR beta chain was sequenced during a study of beta chain features in type 1 diabetes. Study-level information: Cell yields, gender and age were similar in healthy donors and patients. Study-level results: All four CD4+ subsets of Type 1 diabetes patients contained TCRB CDR3s that were moderately but significantly shorter.

Germline CDR1 and CDR2: SQVTM and ANQGSEA. The CDR3 has 13 amino acids. V gave up 7 bases and J gave up 1 base, with 13 bases separating them. Sequenced material consisted of expressed TCRB transcripts (all of the isolated RNA was reverse transcribed). The method was immunoSEQ multiplex PCR; TCRdb's version includes in-frame clones alone and lacks a portion of them. Found here are some 640,000 clones, about an eighth of them singletons; the top ten hold approximately 0.043%. Concerning this clone itself: Antigen: not known.

The sequence derives from a young man with type 1 diabetes. This chain uses TRBV29-1 with TRBJ1-1; no firm D call. The material sequenced was naive CD4+ T cells from blood. As DNA, the CDR3 is TGCAGCGCTGGGTGGGTAGAGAACACTGAAGCTTTCTTT. Its protein is CSAGWVENTEAFF.